The 11 T cell receptor beta chains listed next were all sequenced from one sample in a study of identical twins. One entry per CDR3 protein results from TCRdb running MiXCR on the 5' RACE reads. Of 510,000 or so distinct CDR3 sequences listed, roughly 15% are singletons. These records were also assigned to another study, of yellow fever vaccine responses in identical twins.

The sequenced sample was CD4+ T cells sorted from blood. These receptor sequences come from a woman between 18 and 30 years old in good health.

This clonotype was seen a few times. J is TRBJ2-3 and V is TRBV11-2; D tentatively fits TRBD1 or TRBD2 (5 bases each). The CDR3 length is 18 residues. Germline V gene sequence: CDR1 SGHAT, CDR2 FQNNGV. Trimming shortened V by 1 base and J by 2 bases, and 19 bases separated the two germline ends. CDR3 sequence reads: CASSLVGVGTFYTDTQYF. The DNA of the CDR3 is TGTGCCAGCAGCTTAGTGGGAGTGGGGACCTTCTACACAGATACGCAGTATTTT.

J is TRBJ1-5 and V is TRBV4-1; D might be TRBD1 (5 bases). Trimming removed 0 bases from V and 7 bases from J, with 13 bases in between. Germline CDR1 reads MGHRA; CDR2 reads YSYEKL. The length of the CDR3 is 15 residues. The CDR3, as DNA: TGCGCCAGCAGCCAAGACGGGCAGGGAAGCCAGCCCCAGCATTTT. Protein: CASSQDGQGSQPQHF.

The V gene is TRBV14, the J gene TRBJ2-7; 7 bases agree with TRBD2. Germline V lookup: CDR1 SGHDN, CDR2 FVKESK. With 1 base clipped from V and 2 bases from J, the junction kept 2 bases outside the gene matches. The length of the CDR3 is 14 residues. CDR3 nucleotides: TGTGCCAGCAGCCAAGGCGGGAGCCCCTACGAGCAGTACTTC. This codes for CASSQGGSPYEQYF.

V and J are TRBV10-3 and TRBJ1-1; D is unresolved. V was trimmed by 6 bases and J by 0 bases, leaving 20 bases between them. Germline lookup yields CDR1 ENHRY and CDR2 SYGVKD. This CDR3 comprises 17 residues. CDR3 coding DNA: TGTGCCATCAGCGGGTTAGGGCATCGAGCTTTGAACACTGAAGCTTTCTTT. It translates to CAISGLGHRALNTEAFF.

The chain combines TRBV10-3 with TRBJ2-7, with 10 bases matching TRBD2. CDR1 and CDR2 from the germline V gene are ENHRY and SYGVKD. CDR3 length equals 15 residues. The ends lost 10 bases at V and 0 bases at J; junction bases unmatched: 9. CDR3 coding DNA: TGTGCCACCCAAGGAGCTAGCGGGAGCTCCTACGAGCAGTACTTC. Protein: CATQGASGSSYEQYF.

A few counts support this clonotype. J is TRBJ2-7 and V is TRBV20-1; perhaps TRBD2 as D (5 bases). The V gene's germline CDR1 is DFQATT and CDR2 SNEGSKA (reference sequence). CDR3 length: 13 amino acids. Trimming pared 3 bases from V and 5 bases from J, leaving 14 bases between. CDR3 residues: CSASGLASNEQYF. Written as DNA, the CDR3 is TGCAGTGCTAGCGGGCTAGCTAGCAACGAGCAGTACTTC.

This clonotype was picked up a small number of times. The chain links TRBV6-1 to TRBJ2-5; 9 bases are shared with TRBD2. Germline CDR1 reads MNHNS; CDR2 reads SASEGT. With 8 bases clipped from V and 5 bases from J, the junction kept 9 bases outside the gene matches. CDR3 length: 14 amino acids. Here the CDR3 DNA reads TGTGCCAGCGAAGCTAGCGGGGCGGGGGAGACCCAGTACTTC. It specifies CASEASGAGETQYF.

As regards this clonotype: A read error may account for a junction end that differs from germline. V usage is TRBV18 and J usage is TRBJ2-1; D call uncertain. The CDR3 is 15 amino acids. Germline values: CDR1 KGHSH, CDR2 LQKENI. CDR3 nucleotide sequence: TGCGCCAGCAGTGGTGGATTCTCCAATTACAATGAGCAGTTCTTC. Residues: CASSGGFSNYNEQFF.

This rearrangement joins TRBV20-1 to TRBJ2-3; D is unclear. In germline, CDR1 is DFQATT, CDR2 SNEGSKA (reference sequence). The CDR3 runs to 12 residues. Trimming took 2 bases from V and 6 from J, leaving 9 bases between them. CDR3 amino acids: CSARTLLDTQYF. DNA of the CDR3: TGCAGTGCTAGAACGCTTCTGGATACGCAGTATTTT.

This clonotype was seen more than once but under ten times. The chain is built from TRBV29-1 and TRBJ2-1; D perhaps matches TRBD2 (5 bases). This CDR3 is 12 amino acids long. CDR1 is SQVTM, CDR2 ANQGSEA, per germline. V was pared by 1 base and J by 4 bases, with 5 bases between. The CDR3 DNA follows: TGCAGCGTTGAAGCGGGATACAATGAGCAGTTCTTC. This encodes CSVEAGYNEQFF.

The table lists this clonotype with a few counts. This rearrangement joins TRBV12-3 or TRBV12-4 to TRBJ1-6; 10 bases agree with TRBD1. The CDR3 consists of 16 residues. V dropped 5 bases and J dropped 4; count of bases not matched to a gene: 5. CDR3: CASSPPGQGYNSPLHF. The CDR3, as DNA: TGTGCCAGCAGTCCGCCGGGACAGGGGTATAATTCACCCCTCCACTTT.